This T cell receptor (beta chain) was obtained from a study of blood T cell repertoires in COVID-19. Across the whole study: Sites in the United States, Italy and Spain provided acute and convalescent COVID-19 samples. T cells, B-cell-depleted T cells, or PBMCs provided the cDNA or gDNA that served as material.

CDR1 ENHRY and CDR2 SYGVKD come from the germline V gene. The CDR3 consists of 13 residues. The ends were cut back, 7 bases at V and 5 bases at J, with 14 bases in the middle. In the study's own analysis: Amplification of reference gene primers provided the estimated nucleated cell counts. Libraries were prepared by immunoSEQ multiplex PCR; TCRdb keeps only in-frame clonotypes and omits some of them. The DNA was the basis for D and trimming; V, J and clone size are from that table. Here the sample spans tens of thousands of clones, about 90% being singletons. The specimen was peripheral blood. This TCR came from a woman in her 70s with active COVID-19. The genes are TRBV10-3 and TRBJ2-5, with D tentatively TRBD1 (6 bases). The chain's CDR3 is CAIKTGSRETQYF. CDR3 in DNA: TGTGCCATCAAAACAGGGAGCAGGGAGACCCAGTACTTC.